There are many counts of the clone carrying this T cell receptor (beta chain). Its antigen is not identified. Being one base from a much bigger clone, this may be a read error. The data belong to a study of T cell repertoires in cytomegalovirus infection. Study overall: Matching HLA type, along with CMV infection, was indicated by public TCR beta signatures. Whole-study findings and limits: HLA-C-restricted CMV clonotypes gave the most frequent clonotype in two of eight donors. Carriers of CMV and the relevant HLA type were discriminated by public TCR beta frequency.

V lost 5 bases, J lost 0 bases, and 5 bases lay in between. The CDR3 covers 13 residues. CDR1 and CDR2 (germline): SGHTA, FQGNSA. TCRdb used MiXCR to reprocess the reads, holding one entry per CDR3 protein. In the table there are some 390,000 distinct CDR3 sequences, about a sixth of which are singletons. The chain links TRBV7-2 to TRBJ1-5; no clear D gene. Input material: PBMCs. This clonotype was obtained from a human donor in good health (CMV status not recorded). Some clones in this sample may be carry-over from other donors' samples. The chain's CDR3 is CASSMYSNQPQHF. The CDR3 DNA reads as TGTGCCAGCAGCATGTATAGCAATCAGCCCCAGCATTTT.